What follows are 6 T cell receptor beta chains derived from one specimen sequenced in a study of T cells in Graves' hyperthyroidism and ophthalmopathy. The source material, RNA transcripts, was used to amplify TCR beta CDR3 regions. Using the HTBI primer set, a first-round RT-PCR was run on the TCR CDR3. TCRdb recomputed calls from the multiplex PCR reads with MiXCR, one row per CDR3 protein. The sample holds 550,000 to 650,000 distinct CDR3 sequences, approximately 15% seen once. What was sequenced was blood. The receptors derive from a woman in her 30s with Graves' hyperthyroidism that later progressed to Graves' ophthalmopathy.

This clonotype was detected ten times or more. This chain joins TRBV12-3 or TRBV12-4 and TRBJ1-6; 9 bases fit TRBD1. Losses at the gene ends were 5 bases for V and 9 bases for J; bases not matched to a gene: 8. The CDR3 is 15 residues long. For the CDR3, the DNA is TGTGCCAGCAGTCCTAGGACAGGGGAGAGTTCACCCCTCCACTTT. Translating gives CASSPRTGESSPLHF.

In this sample, this clonotype turned up a few times. The rearrangement joins TRBV7-9 to TRBJ1-4, with D unclear. Germline values: CDR1 SEHNR, CDR2 FQNEAQ (reference sequence). V lost 5 bases and J lost 8, with 9 bases in between. The CDR3 consists of 12 residues. DNA for the CDR3: TGTGCCAGCAGCAGTCTCCTGGAAAAACTGTTTTTT. Its translation is CASSSLLEKLFF.

The table lists this clonotype with many counts. The chain recombines TRBV6-2 or TRBV6-3 with TRBJ2-1; D possibly corresponds to TRBD2 (5 bases). The CDR3 has 15 residues. V shed 0 bases and J shed 8 bases, with 14 bases lying between them. Germline CDR1 reads MNHEY; CDR2 reads SVGEGT. The CDR3 spells CASSYSASSSDEQFF. In nucleotides, the CDR3 is TGTGCCAGCAGTTACTCAGCTAGCAGCAGCGATGAGCAGTTCTTC.

This clonotype was observed at least ten times. The V and J genes are TRBV6-2 or TRBV6-3 and TRBJ1-2; D remains ambiguous. Germline lookup yields CDR1 MNHEY and CDR2 SVGEGT. The germline V and J ends were trimmed by 6 bases and 4 bases, with 18 bases remaining between them. This CDR3 spans 15 amino acids. The CDR3 loop is CASSLILTTAYGYTF. As DNA, the CDR3 is TGTGCCAGCAGCCTCATCCTCACGACGGCCTATGGCTACACCTTC.

In this sample, this clonotype turned up a few times. V is TRBV18 and J is TRBJ1-6; D ambiguous. V lost 3 bases to trimming and J lost 0 bases, with 9 bases between them. The CDR3 loop spans 16 amino acids. CDR1 and CDR2 (germline): KGHSH, LQKENI. The CDR3 loop is CASSPSPSSYNSPLHF. The CDR3 DNA reads TGTGCCAGCTCACCTTCGCCGAGCTCCTATAATTCACCCCTCCACTTT.

Of note for this clonotype: The CDR3 carries no conserved terminal phenylalanine or tryptophan, so it likely arises from a read error. The V and J genes are TRBV20-1 and TRBJ2-7, with 7 nucleotides matching TRBD2. This CDR3 has 12 amino acids. Germline V gene data show CDR1 as DFQATT and CDR2 as SNEGSKA (reference sequence). Trimming at V came to 6 bases and at J to 3 bases, leaving 5 bases not matched to a gene. The CDR3 sequence: CSAGLVLYEQYL. The CDR3 nucleotides read TGCAGTGCCGGACTAGTCCTCTACGAGCAGTACCTC.